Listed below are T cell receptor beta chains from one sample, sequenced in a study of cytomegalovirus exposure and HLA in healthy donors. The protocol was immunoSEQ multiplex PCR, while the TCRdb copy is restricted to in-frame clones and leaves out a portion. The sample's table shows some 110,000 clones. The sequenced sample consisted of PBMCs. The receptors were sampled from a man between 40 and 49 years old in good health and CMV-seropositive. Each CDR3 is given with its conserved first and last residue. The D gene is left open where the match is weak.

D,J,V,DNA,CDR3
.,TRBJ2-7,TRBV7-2,TGTGCCAGCAGCCCCGGGGGACAGATCTACGAGCAGTACTTC,CASSPGGQIYEQYF
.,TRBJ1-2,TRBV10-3,TGTGCCATCAGTGAGTCGTTTTCCAATGGCTACACCTTC,CAISESFSNGYTF
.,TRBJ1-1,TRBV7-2,TGTGCCAGCAAGACCGGGACACAGAACACTGAAGCTTTCTTT,CASKTGTQNTEAFF
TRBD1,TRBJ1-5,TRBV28,TGTGCCAGCAGTTTTCGACAGGGTAGCAATCAGCCCCAGCATTTT,CASSFRQGSNQPQHF
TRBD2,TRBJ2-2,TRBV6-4,TGTGCCAGCATCTCAAGCGGGAGGTCAACAGGGGAGCTGTTTTTT,CASISSGRSTGELFF
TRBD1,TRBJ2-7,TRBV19,TGTGCCAGTAGTTTCAACTCCGCCGGGACAGGGGGCTACGAGCAGTACTTC,CASSFNSAGTGGYEQYF
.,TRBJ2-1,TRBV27,TGTGCCAGCAGTTTATCTGGCGGGACCTACAATGAGCAGTTCTTC,CASSLSGGTYNEQFF
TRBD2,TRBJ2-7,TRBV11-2,TGTGCCAGCAGCTATGGGGCTAGCGGGAGATACGAGCAGTACTTC,CASSYGASGRYEQYF
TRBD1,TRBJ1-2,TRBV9,TGTGCCAGCAGCGTGGGGACAGGGGGCAACTATGGCTACACCTTC,CASSVGTGGNYGYTF
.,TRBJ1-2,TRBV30,TGTGCCTGGAGTCCCGAGCCGACTATCCTATATGGCTACACCTTC,CAWSPEPTILYGYTF
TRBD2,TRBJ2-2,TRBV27,TGTGCCAGCAGTTTAAGGCTAGCGGGAGCGGACACCGGGGAGCTGTTTTTT,CASSLRLAGADTGELFF
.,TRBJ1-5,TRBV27,TGTGCCAGCAGCCCGGGACAAAGCAATCAGCCCCAGCATTTT,CASSPGQSNQPQHF
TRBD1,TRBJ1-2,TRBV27,TGTGCCAGCAGTTTTTCACCCTCAGGACAGGGAGTAAATTATGGCTACACCTTC,CASSFSPSGQGVNYGYTF
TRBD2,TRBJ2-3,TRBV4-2,TGTGCCAGCAGCAAACTAGCGGGACGCACAGATACGCAGTATTTT,CASSKLAGRTDTQYF
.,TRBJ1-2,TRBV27,TGTGCCAGCAGTGCCCAGGGCCGATATGGTTACACCTTC,CASSAQGRYGYTF
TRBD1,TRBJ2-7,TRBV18,TGTGCCAGCTCACCGGGACAGGGTCCTTACGAGCAGTACTTC,CASSPGQGPYEQYF
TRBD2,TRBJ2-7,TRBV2,TGTGCCAGCATTGAGGCGGGAGTTCCCCACGAGCAGTACTTC,CASIEAGVPHEQYF
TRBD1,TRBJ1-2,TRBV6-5,TGTGCCAGCGGCCCCGACAGGGCTAACTATGGCTACACCTTC,CASGPDRANYGYTF
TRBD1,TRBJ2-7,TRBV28,TGTGCCAGCAAAGGGACAGAGTTTCGCGAGCAGTACTTC,CASKGTEFREQYF
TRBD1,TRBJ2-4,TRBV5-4,TGTGCCAGCAGCATCGACAGGGGGACGGGAAACATTCAGTACTTC,CASSIDRGTGNIQYF
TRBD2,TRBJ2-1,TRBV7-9,TGTGCCAGCAGCTTGACGGGACTAGCATACAATGAGCAGTTCTTC,CASSLTGLAYNEQFF
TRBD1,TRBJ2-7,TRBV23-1,TGCGCCAGCAGCCCAGATGCCGGGACAGGGGGAAACGAGCAGTACTTC,CASSPDAGTGGNEQYF
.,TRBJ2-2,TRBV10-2,TGCGCCAGCAGTGTTTTAGGAGGAGCCACCTTAGAGACCGGGGAGCTGTTTTTT,CASSVLGGATLETGELFF
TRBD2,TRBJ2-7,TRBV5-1,TGCGCCAGCAAGTCCGGGACTAGCTCCTACGAGCAGTACTTC,CASKSGTSSYEQYF
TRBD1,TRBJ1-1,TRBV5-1,TGCGCCAGCAGCCAAGCCGGGACAGACACTGAAGCTTTCTTT,CASSQAGTDTEAFF
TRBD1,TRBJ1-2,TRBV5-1,TGCGCCAGCAGCTTGGTTCAGGGACAGGGCGATGGCTACACCTTC,CASSLVQGQGDGYTF
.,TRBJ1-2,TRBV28,TGTGCCAGCACCCAAAGAGGGGGTGGCTACACCTTC,CASTQRGGGYTF
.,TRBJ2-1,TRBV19,TGTGCCAGTAGTAAATACACCTCCTACAATGAGCAGTTCTTC,CASSKYTSYNEQFF
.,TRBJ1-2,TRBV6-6,TGTGCCAGCAGTTACGGGCAGGACTATGGCTACACCTTC,CASSYGQDYGYTF
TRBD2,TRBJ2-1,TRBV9,TGTGCCAGCAGCCCCTTCCGGGCGGGAGCGGGTAATGAGCAGTTCTTC,CASSPFRAGAGNEQFF
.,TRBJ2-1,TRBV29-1,TGCAGCGTCGAACGTCCTAGTGAAGGCCATTACAATGAGCAGTTCTTC,CSVERPSEGHYNEQFF
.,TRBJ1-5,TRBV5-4,TGTGCCAGCAGCTTGGGGGGAGATGGGAATCAGCCCCAGCATTTT,CASSLGGDGNQPQHF
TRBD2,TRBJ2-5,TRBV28,TGTGCCAGCAGTCAGGGACTAGCGGGAGAGAAAGAGACCCAGTACTTC,CASSQGLAGEKETQYF
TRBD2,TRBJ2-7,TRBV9,TGTGCCAGCAGCGTAGCCCCTACTCCCGGGACTAGCTATGAGCAGTACTTC,CASSVAPTPGTSYEQYF